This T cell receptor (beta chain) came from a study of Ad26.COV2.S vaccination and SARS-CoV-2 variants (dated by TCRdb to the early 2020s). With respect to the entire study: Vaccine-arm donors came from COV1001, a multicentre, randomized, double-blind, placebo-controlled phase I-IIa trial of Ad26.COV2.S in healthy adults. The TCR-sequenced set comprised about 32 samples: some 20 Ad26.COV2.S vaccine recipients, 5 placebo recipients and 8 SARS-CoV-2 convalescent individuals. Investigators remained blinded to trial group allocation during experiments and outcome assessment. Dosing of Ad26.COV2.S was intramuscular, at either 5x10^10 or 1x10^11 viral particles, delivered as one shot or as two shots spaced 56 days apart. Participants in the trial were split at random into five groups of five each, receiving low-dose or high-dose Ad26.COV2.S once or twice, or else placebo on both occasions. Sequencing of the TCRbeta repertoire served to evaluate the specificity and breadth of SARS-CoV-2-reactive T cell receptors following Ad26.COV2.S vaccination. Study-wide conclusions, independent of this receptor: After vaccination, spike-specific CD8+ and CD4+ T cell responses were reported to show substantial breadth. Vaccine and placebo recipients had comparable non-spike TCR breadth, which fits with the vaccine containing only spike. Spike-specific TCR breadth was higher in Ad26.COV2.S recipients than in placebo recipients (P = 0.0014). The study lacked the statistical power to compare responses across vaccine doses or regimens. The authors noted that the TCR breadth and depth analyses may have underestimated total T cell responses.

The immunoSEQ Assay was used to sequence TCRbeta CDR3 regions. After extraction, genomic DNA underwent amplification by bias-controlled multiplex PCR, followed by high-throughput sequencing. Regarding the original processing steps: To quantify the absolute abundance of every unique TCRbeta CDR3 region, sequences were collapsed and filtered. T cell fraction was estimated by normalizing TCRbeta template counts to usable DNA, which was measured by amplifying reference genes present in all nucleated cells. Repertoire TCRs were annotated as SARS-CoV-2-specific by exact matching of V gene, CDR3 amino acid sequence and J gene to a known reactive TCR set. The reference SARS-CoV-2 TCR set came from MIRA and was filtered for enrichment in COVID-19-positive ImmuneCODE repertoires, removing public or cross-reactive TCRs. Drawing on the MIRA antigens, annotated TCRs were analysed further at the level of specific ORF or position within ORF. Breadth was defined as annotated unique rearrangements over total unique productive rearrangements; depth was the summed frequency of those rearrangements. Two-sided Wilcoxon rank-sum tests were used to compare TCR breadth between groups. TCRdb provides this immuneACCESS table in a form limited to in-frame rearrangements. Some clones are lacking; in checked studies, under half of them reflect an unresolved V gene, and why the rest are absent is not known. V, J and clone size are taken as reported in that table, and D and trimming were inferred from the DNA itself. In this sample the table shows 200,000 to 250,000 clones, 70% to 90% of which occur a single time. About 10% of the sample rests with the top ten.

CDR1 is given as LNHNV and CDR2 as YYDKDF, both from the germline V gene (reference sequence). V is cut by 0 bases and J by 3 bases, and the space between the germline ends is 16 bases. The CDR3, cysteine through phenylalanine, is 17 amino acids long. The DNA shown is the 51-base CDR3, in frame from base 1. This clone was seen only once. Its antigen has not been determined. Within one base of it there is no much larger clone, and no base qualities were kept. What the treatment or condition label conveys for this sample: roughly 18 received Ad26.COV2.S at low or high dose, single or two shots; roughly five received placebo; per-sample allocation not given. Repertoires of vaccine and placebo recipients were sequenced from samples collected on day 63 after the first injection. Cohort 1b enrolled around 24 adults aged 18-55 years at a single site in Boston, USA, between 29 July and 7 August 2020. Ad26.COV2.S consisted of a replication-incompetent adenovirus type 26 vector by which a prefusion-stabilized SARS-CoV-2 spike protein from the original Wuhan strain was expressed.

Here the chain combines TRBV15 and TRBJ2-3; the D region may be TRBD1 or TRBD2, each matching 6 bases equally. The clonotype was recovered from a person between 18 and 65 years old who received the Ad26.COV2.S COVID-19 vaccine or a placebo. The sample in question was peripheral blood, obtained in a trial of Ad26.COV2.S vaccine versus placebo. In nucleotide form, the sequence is TGTGCCACCAGCAGAGAAAGGGGGGCCCGTTTTACAGATACGCAGTATTTT. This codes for CATSRERGARFTDTQYF.